This T cell receptor beta chain was identified during a study of blood T cell repertoires in COVID-19 (TCRdb year 2020). General notes on the study: For ImmuneRACE Cohort 3, a participant was defined as recovered based on two consecutive negative NP/OP PCR tests, clearance by a healthcare professional, or resolution of symptoms. Collaborator samples came from the United States, Italy and Spain and covered acute and convalescent phases of COVID-19. The material from the prospective study consisted of cDNA or gDNA derived from T cells, B-cell-depleted T cells, or PBMCs. Deeply sampled blood TCRbeta repertoires from subjects exposed to, actively infected with, or recovered from COVID-19 were included in the dataset. The repertoires were made available in a free public database intended to serve as a resource for research on the immune response to SARS-CoV-2. The samples were drawn from two sources: the first 160 participants of the ongoing ImmuneRACE study, and 1,200 or so subjects contributed by 6 global collaborators. The sample metadata nearly always contained a de-identified subject ID, COVID-19 status, age in years and sex. HLA class I and class II types, where available, came from metadata supplied by the sample provider rather than from assay-based typing.

V and J are truncated by 4 bases and 2 bases respectively, leaving an intervening sequence of 12 bases. The CDR3 holds 14 amino acids from the cysteine to the phenylalanine. Kept here is only the CDR3 DNA, which spans 42 bases and is read in frame from base 1. CDR1 and CDR2 (LNHDA, SQIVND) derive from the germline V gene (reference sequence). Results and caveats for the whole study, not just this receptor: Clinical and demographic metadata were provided uncurated, with the amount varying by source and participant.

A word on this clone: Which antigen it targets is not known. No base-level quality is on record; no much larger clone is a single base apart.

Enrolling through a virtual design, the prospective study's participants ranged in age from roughly 18 to 100 years and lived across 24 United States geographic areas. To assign participants to cohorts, the prospective study relied on clinical history that participants themselves reported in a screening survey and a study questionnaire. Mobile phlebotomists in the prospective study collected whole blood, serum and a nasopharyngeal or oropharyngeal swab from every participant. Additional blood draws and questionnaires over a 2-month period could optionally be provided by prospective study participants. Blood samples from the prospective study were shipped frozen or at room temperature prior to DNA extraction. The immunoSEQ Assay, a bias-controlled multiplex PCR, was used to amplify TCRbeta CDR3 regions from genomic DNA. Concerning the study's data processing: Within the assay, amplification of reference gene primers was used to estimate how many nucleated cells each sample contained. Sequence reads were collapsed and filtered to measure the absolute abundance of every unique TCRbeta CDR3 rearrangement. For each sample, productive Simpson clonality was calculated by taking the square root of Simpson's diversity index across productive rearrangements. In TCRdb, the immuneACCESS table is reduced to in-frame sequences with V and J assigned. These tables do not hold every clone; where another copy was compared, an unresolved V gene accounts for under half, and the others remain unexplained. The DNA gave D and trimming, while V, J and clone size come from that table. The sample table lists hundreds of thousands of clones, roughly 86% of them with a count of one. 1.5% to 2.5% of the sample rests with the top ten.

Sequenced material: PBMCs or T cells enriched from blood (not recorded which). The TCR originated in a man aged 40-49 years in a cohort exposed to, infected with or recovered from COVID-19 (not recorded which). Rearrangement joined TRBV19 to TRBJ2-7; no confident D gene assignment can be made. The DNA sequence follows: TGTGCCAGTAGTACGGCAGGTCAACCCTACGAGCAGTACTTC. This sequence encodes CASSTAGQPYEQYF.